One and the same sample provided the 15 T cell receptor beta chains below, sequenced in a study of cytomegalovirus exposure and HLA in healthy donors. Sequenced by immunoSEQ multiplex PCR; TCRdb stores in-frame clones only, minus some. This table has more than 85,000 clones, about nine tenths appearing once. Sequences were obtained from PBMCs. All receptors derive from a woman under 30 in good health and CMV-seronegative.

This chain connects TRBV5-8 to TRBJ2-1; 13 nucleotides match TRBD2. The CDR3 is 17 residues long. Germline V gene lookup returns CDR1 SGHTS and CDR2 YDEGEE. The trim removed 2 bases at V and 2 bases at J, leaving 4 bases unmatched. As DNA, the CDR3 is TGTGCCAGCAGCTTTCTGGGGACTAGCGGGACCTACAATGAGCAGTTCTTC. It codes for CASSFLGTSGTYNEQFF.

The V and J genes are TRBV5-6 and TRBJ1-2; D not resolved. Germline CDR1 reads SGHDT; CDR2 reads YYEEEE. This CDR3 has 14 residues. The germline V and J ends were trimmed by 0 bases and 8 bases, with 14 bases remaining between them. CDR3 sequence reads: CASSLDRRGYGYTF. CDR3 DNA: TGTGCCAGCAGCTTGGATAGGCGGGGTTACGGCTACACCTTC.

This rearrangement joins TRBV2 to TRBJ1-5, with 7 bases fitting TRBD1. V was clipped by 6 bases and J by 2 bases; unmatched bases: 4. The germline V gene encodes CDR1 SNHLY and CDR2 FYNNEI. The CDR3 runs to 14 residues. This CDR3 is CASRTDRGNQPQHF. The CDR3 DNA reads as TGTGCCAGCAGGACCGACAGGGGCAATCAGCCCCAGCATTTT.

V and J are TRBV29-1 and TRBJ2-2, with 10 bases aligning to TRBD2. Germline values: CDR1 SQVTM, CDR2 ANQGSEA. Trimming removed 5 bases from V and 2 bases from J; junction bases left unmatched: 8. CDR3 size: 16 residues. The DNA for the CDR3 is TGCAGCGTTCTGGTTAGCGGGGGGACCAACACCGGGGAGCTGTTTTTT. Protein sequence: CSVLVSGGTNTGELFF.

The chain employs TRBV28 and TRBJ2-7; TRBD1 is a possible D gene (6 bases). This CDR3 spans 14 amino acids. Deletions cut 5 bases from V and 3 bases from J, with 14 bases between. Germline V gene sequence: CDR1 MDHEN, CDR2 SYDVKM. The CDR3 DNA reads as TGTGCCAGCAGTCCCAGGGGTGGGGACTACGAGCAGTACTTC. Its protein product is CASSPRGGDYEQYF.

The V gene is TRBV6-6, the J gene TRBJ2-7; 10 positions agree with TRBD2. With 4 bases clipped from V and 5 bases from J, the junction kept 8 bases outside the gene matches. This CDR3 has 15 residues. In germline, CDR1 is MNHNY, CDR2 SVGAGI (reference sequence). The CDR3 spells CASSSPGLASNEQYF. CDR3 nucleotide sequence: TGTGCCAGCAGTTCTCCGGGACTAGCGAGCAACGAGCAGTACTTC.

The rearrangement uses TRBV28 and TRBJ1-1; TRBD1 matches 9 bases. The CDR3 covers 18 residues. Germline CDR1 and CDR2: MDHEN and SYDVKM. After removal of 5 bases from V and 0 bases from J, the junction contained 13 bases not matched to a gene. The CDR3 region has the DNA TGTGCCAGCAGTCCGAACTCCCCCGGGACAGGGATGAACACTGAAGCTTTCTTT. It is translated as CASSPNSPGTGMNTEAFF.

This clone was seen more than once but under ten times. CDR3 region: CASSPGTGEQPQHF. In DNA, the CDR3 is TGTGCCAGCAGCCCCGGGACAGGGGAACAGCCCCAGCATTTT. V is TRBV6-1 and J is TRBJ1-5; 10 positions agree with TRBD1. J gave up 7 bases and V 6 bases, and 6 bases lay outside the gene matches. Germline loops: CDR1 MNHNS, CDR2 SASEGT. The CDR3 covers 14 residues.

The V gene is TRBV2, the J gene TRBJ1-5; 11 bases fit TRBD1. J lost 1 base, V lost 5 bases, and 1 base had no gene match. The length of the CDR3 is 15 residues. CDR1 SNHLY and CDR2 FYNNEI come from the germline V gene. The CDR3 protein is CASSRDRGSNQPQHF. The CDR3 region has the DNA TGTGCCAGCAGTAGGGACAGGGGGAGCAATCAGCCCCAGCATTTT.

This clone has a handful of counts. The rearrangement links TRBV10-3 to TRBJ2-7, with TRBD1 matching over 7 bases. The CDR3 totals 16 residues. V shed 3 bases and J 2 bases; nucleotides not matched to a gene: 10. Germline CDR1 and CDR2: ENHRY and SYGVKD. The CDR3 sequence: CAISEIVGQAAYEQYF. The DNA of the CDR3 is TGTGCCATCAGTGAAATCGTTGGACAGGCAGCCTACGAGCAGTACTTC.

This chain uses TRBV9 with TRBJ2-5; D perhaps matches TRBD2 (6 bases). CDR3 length equals 15 residues. The V gene lost 4 bases and the J gene lost 2 bases, with 15 bases spanning the gap. CDR1 is SGDLS and CDR2 is YYNGEE in the germline V gene. The DNA of the CDR3 is TGTGCCAGCAGCTCGGGCGGGGTCTGGCAAGAGACCCAGTACTTC. Translation: CASSSGGVWQETQYF.

This clone has ten or more counts. The CDR3: CATQPAPADTEAFF. CDR3 coding DNA: TGTGCCACCCAACCAGCACCGGCGGACACTGAAGCTTTCTTT. V usage is TRBV9 and J usage is TRBJ1-1; no definite D call. Looked up from germline, CDR1 is SGDLS and CDR2 is YYNGEE. The CDR3 is 14 amino acids. V was trimmed by 9 bases and J by 3 bases, leaving 18 bases between them.

The chain is built from TRBV7-9 and TRBJ1-1, with D possibly being TRBD1 (5 bases). The CDR3 runs to 12 residues. Per the germline V gene, CDR1 is SEHNR and CDR2 is FQNEAQ (reference sequence). V gave up 0 bases and J gave up 8 bases, with 7 bases separating them. The CDR3 loop reads CASSLAGGEAFF. The CDR3 region has the DNA TGTGCCAGCAGCTTAGCGGGGGGAGAAGCTTTCTTT.

The CDR3 spells CASSLGSEGQSTDTQYF. In DNA, the CDR3 is TGTGCCAGCAGCTTAGGTTCGGAGGGGCAGAGCACAGATACGCAGTATTTT. The chain joins TRBV7-9 to TRBJ2-3; D is perhaps TRBD2 (6 bases). Trimming took 1 base from V and 0 from J, leaving 14 bases between them. Germline lookup yields CDR1 SEHNR and CDR2 FQNEAQ (reference sequence). The CDR3 is made up of 17 amino acids.

In regard to this clone: Other DNA sequences in the sample encode the same CDR3. The chain links TRBV5-1 to TRBJ2-5; D might be TRBD1 (5 bases). Germline assignment: CDR1 SGHRS and CDR2 YFSETQ. The CDR3 covers 14 residues. Between the trimmed V and J ends, which lost 0 bases and 4 bases, there was a span of 10 bases. CDR3 bases: TGCGCCAGCAGCTTGGAGGGGCAGGGAGAGACCCAGTACTTC. Translating it yields CASSLEGQGETQYF.